Below are 26 T cell receptor beta chains sequenced from a single sample in a study of blood T cell repertoires in COVID-19. The repertoire was sequenced with immunoSEQ multiplex PCR; TCRdb's copy has only in-frame clones and lacks some. The sample lists approximately 380,000 clones, around 85% occurring once. The sequenced sample was peripheral blood. The receptors here all came from a young woman with acute or convalescent COVID-19.

This chain connects TRBV20-1 to TRBJ2-5, with 9 bases aligning to TRBD2. Germline assignment: CDR1 DFQATT and CDR2 SNEGSKA (reference sequence). J was trimmed by 5 bases and V by 3 bases; bases with no gene match: 4. The CDR3 length is 13 residues. Here the CDR3 reads CSASGGGAETQYF. In DNA form, the CDR3 reads TGCAGTGCTAGTGGCGGGGGGGCGGAGACCCAGTACTTC.

The genes are TRBV5-1 and TRBJ1-2; 10 nucleotides line up with TRBD1. J was trimmed by 2 bases and V by 1 base; bases with no gene match: 2. There are 15 residues in the CDR3. From germline, CDR1 is SGHRS and CDR2 YFSETQ. The CDR3 region is CASSLPDRGNYGYTF. The DNA of the CDR3 is TGCGCCAGCAGCTTGCCGGACAGGGGGAACTATGGCTACACCTTC.

Comments on this clone: Additional DNA sequences in this sample encode the identical CDR3. This CDR3 reads CASRGGAGGHPAFF. In DNA, the CDR3 is TGTGCCAGCCGTGGGGGGGCGGGGGGCCATCCAGCTTTCTTT. V and J are TRBV2 and TRBJ1-1; D perhaps matches TRBD1 (6 bases). Looked up from germline, CDR1 is SNHLY and CDR2 is FYNNEI. The length of the CDR3 is 14 residues. V lost 8 bases to trimming and J lost 10 bases, with 23 bases between them.

The J gene is TRBJ2-5, the V gene TRBV10-3, with D unresolved. The germline V gene encodes CDR1 ENHRY and CDR2 SYGVKD. Trimming stripped 4 bases from V and 4 bases from J, with 4 bases between. The CDR3 extends over 11 amino acids. The CDR3 DNA sequence: TGTGCCATCAGTGGAGGAGAGACCCAGTACTTC. It is translated as CAISGGETQYF.

The rearrangement uses TRBV15 and TRBJ2-6, with 7 bases lining up with TRBD1. CDR1 and CDR2 (germline): LNHNV, YYDKDF (reference sequence). The CDR3 is 16 amino acids. The V and J ends lost 1 base and 0 bases, in that order; junction bases with no gene match: 0. CDR3 bases: TGTGCCACCAGCAGAGGGGACAGCTCTGGGGCCAACGTCCTGACTTTC. This codes for CATSRGDSSGANVLTF.

This chain uses TRBV10-3 with TRBJ1-2; TRBD1 is a possible D gene (5 bases). CDR1 and CDR2 (germline): ENHRY, SYGVKD. The CDR3 consists of 12 residues. V gave up 4 bases and J gave up 8 bases, with 11 bases separating them. In nucleotides, the CDR3 is TGTGCCATCAGTGGAGGAAGGGGCGGCTACACCTTC. Its translation is CAISGGRGGYTF.

This clone occurred a few times. The V call is TRBV18, the J call TRBJ1-1; perhaps TRBD1 as D (5 bases). V gave up 6 bases and J gave up 3 bases, with 11 bases separating them. CDR3 length: 13 amino acids. Germline V CDR1 and CDR2: KGHSH, LQKENI. The CDR3 DNA reads as TGTGCCAGCTCTCGCGGGGGGGACACTGAAGCTTTCTTT. Amino acids: CASSRGGDTEAFF. The variable domain in full, with the rest retrieved from reference TRBV18 and TRBJ1-1, is NAGVMQNPRHLVRRRGQEARLRCSPMKGHSHVYWYRQLPEEGLKFMVYLQKENIIDESGMPKERFSAEFPKEGPSILRIQQVVRGDSAAYFCASSRGGDTEAFFGQGTRLTVV.

V usage is TRBV24-1 and J usage is TRBJ2-2; TRBD2 aligns across 8 bases. V was pared by 0 bases and J by 4 bases, with 0 bases of the junction left unmatched. This CDR3 is 15 amino acids long. CDR1 and CDR2 from the germline V gene are KGHDR and SFDVKD. The CDR3 nucleotides are TGTGCCACCAGTGATTTGGGACTAGCCACCGGGGAGCTGTTTTTT. It yields the protein CATSDLGLATGELFF.

The CDR3 sequence: CASSYVADFSGNTIYF. DNA for the CDR3: TGTGCCAGCAGTTATGTTGCGGATTTCTCTGGAAACACCATATATTTT. The gene calls are TRBV6-5 and TRBJ1-3; D unclear. This CDR3 comprises 16 residues. Trimming left V 3 bases short and J 0 bases short, with 12 bases between. Per germline, CDR1 MNHEY and CDR2 SVGAGI.

The gene calls are TRBV19 and TRBJ2-6; TRBD2 might be the D (5 bases). The CDR3 spans 17 residues. Between the trimmed V and J ends, which lost 5 bases and 0 bases, there was a span of 14 bases. Germline-derived CDR1 and CDR2 are LNHDA and SQIVND (reference sequence). The CDR3 protein is CASSPGLDPSGANVLTF. DNA of the CDR3: TGTGCCAGTAGTCCCGGACTGGATCCCTCTGGGGCCAACGTCCTGACTTTC. Combining the CDR3 with reference TRBV19 and TRBJ2-6 gives the whole variable domain DGGITQSPKYLFRKEGQNVTLSCEQNLNHDAMYWYRQDPGQGLRLIYYSQIVNDFQKGDIAEGYSVSREKKESFPLTVTSAQKNPTAFYLCASSPGLDPSGANVLTFGAGSRLTVL.

This clone was recorded once. CDR3 bases: TGTGCCAGCAGTGTAGGCCAGGCTGGCTATGGCTACACCTTC. It yields the protein CASSVGQAGYGYTF. V is TRBV2 and J is TRBJ1-2; D ambiguous. CDR1 and CDR2 (germline): SNHLY, FYNNEI. This CDR3 has 14 residues. The germline V and J ends were trimmed by 4 bases and 4 bases, with 13 bases remaining between them.

The J gene is TRBJ1-3, the V gene TRBV27; possibly TRBD1 for D (6 bases). The V gene's germline CDR1 is MNHEY and CDR2 SMNVEV (reference sequence). The CDR3 has 11 amino acids. V was pared by 11 bases and J by 4 bases, with 9 bases between. CDR3 nucleotide sequence: TGTGCCGTGGGGGCCGGAAACACCATATATTTT. It is translated as CAVGAGNTIYF.

Comments on this clone: Other nucleotide sequences from this sample produce the same CDR3. The J gene is TRBJ1-1, the V gene TRBV5-1; possibly TRBD1 for D (5 bases). The CDR3 sequence is 13 residues long. CDR1 is SGHRS, CDR2 YFSETQ, per germline. Trimming pared 4 bases from V and 1 base from J, leaving 8 bases between. CDR3 sequence: CASSRGQNTEAFF. In DNA form, the CDR3 reads TGCGCCAGCAGCAGGGGCCAGAACACTGAAGCTTTCTTT.

In its sample, this clone was seen once. This chain joins TRBV2 and TRBJ2-5; 14 bases match TRBD2. The V gene end was trimmed by 6 bases and the J gene end by 5 bases; junction bases not matched to a gene: 14. CDR1 and CDR2 (germline): SNHLY, FYNNEI. The CDR3 has 18 amino acids. CDR3: CASRAGTSGGQPAETQYF. DNA for the CDR3: TGTGCCAGCAGGGCCGGGACTAGCGGGGGCCAACCGGCGGAGACCCAGTACTTC. The full variable domain, rest sourced from reference TRBV2 and TRBJ2-5, is EPEVTQTPSHQVTQMGQEVILRCVPISNHLYFYWYRQILGQKVEFLVSFYNNEISEKSEIFDDQFSVERPDGSNFTLKIRSTKLEDSAMYFCASRAGTSGGQPAETQYFGPGTRLLVL.

The rearrangement uses TRBV4-1 and TRBJ2-4, with 15 bases aligning to TRBD2. V shed 4 bases, J shed 1 base, and the junction held 5 bases outside the gene matches. The germline V gene encodes CDR1 MGHRA and CDR2 YSYEKL. The CDR3 runs 18 residues. This CDR3 reads CASSPGLAGGGAKNIQYF. Written as DNA, the CDR3 is TGCGCCAGCAGCCCGGGACTAGCGGGAGGAGGTGCCAAAAACATTCAGTACTTC.

The gene calls are TRBV2 and TRBJ1-1; no clear D. CDR1 SNHLY and CDR2 FYNNEI come from the germline V gene. V dropped 2 bases and J dropped 1 base, with 5 bases sitting between them. The CDR3 extends over 13 amino acids. CDR3 sequence (DNA): TGTGCCAGCAGTGAACCCTCGAACACTGAAGCTTTCTTT. The encoded protein is CASSEPSNTEAFF.

The V call is TRBV28, the J call TRBJ1-5; the D gene is possibly TRBD1 (6 bases). Germline V gene data show CDR1 as MDHEN and CDR2 as SYDVKM. V was clipped by 6 bases and J by 0 bases, with 18 bases between them. There are 17 residues in the CDR3. The CDR3 DNA follows: TGTGCCAGCAGCAGAGACAGGCCTGGATATAGCAATCAGCCCCAGCATTTT. Protein product: CASSRDRPGYSNQPQHF. Based on the CDR3 plus reference TRBV28 and TRBJ1-5, the full variable domain is DVKVTQSSRYLVKRTGEKVFLECVQDMDHENMFWYRQDPGLGLRLIYFSYDVKMKEKGDIPEGYSVSREKKERFSLILESASTNQTSMYLCASSRDRPGYSNQPQHFGDGTRLSIL.

This clone was observed a few times. The CDR3 sequence is CASRQPYGYTF. The CDR3, as DNA: TGTGCCAGTCGACAGCCCTATGGCTACACCTTC. The gene calls are TRBV6-5 and TRBJ1-2; maybe TRBD1 (5 bases). Trimming took 9 bases from V and 4 from J, leaving 9 bases between them. This CDR3 is 11 amino acids long. The germline gives CDR1 MNHEY, CDR2 SVGAGI.

V usage is TRBV7-3 and J usage is TRBJ2-6, with a tentative D call TRBD1 (5 bases). The CDR3 loop spans 15 amino acids. V was clipped by 2 bases and J by 0 bases, with 5 bases between them. Germline CDR1 SGHTA, CDR2 FQGTGA. In DNA, the CDR3 is TGTGCCAGCAGCTTAGACAGCTCTGGGGCCAACGTCCTGACTTTC. Amino acid sequence: CASSLDSSGANVLTF. Full variable domain (rest looked up from reference TRBV7-3 and TRBJ2-6): GAGVSQTPSNKVTEKGKYVELRCDPISGHTALYWYRQSLGQGPEFLIYFQGTGAADDSGLPNDRFFAVRPEGSVSTLKIQRTERGDSAVYLCASSLDSSGANVLTFGAGSRLTVL.

The chain has TRBV9 and TRBJ2-5, with D possibly being TRBD2 (6 bases). CDR3 length: 14 residues. In germline, CDR1 is SGDLS, CDR2 YYNGEE. V gave up 3 bases and J gave up 5 bases, with 14 bases separating them. CDR3 region: CASSAGTQAETQYF. The CDR3 coding sequence is TGTGCCAGCAGCGCAGGGACTCAAGCCGAGACCCAGTACTTC.

This clone showed up just a few times. The genes are TRBV27 and TRBJ1-1; D is unclear. The germline gives CDR1 MNHEY, CDR2 SMNVEV (reference sequence). Trimming took off 6 bases at V and 0 bases at J, with 5 bases between the two ends. This CDR3 has 12 residues. The CDR3 sequence: CASRRVNTEAFF. CDR3 bases: TGTGCCAGCAGGAGGGTGAACACTGAAGCTTTCTTT.

There are a few counts of this clone. The chain uses TRBV2 and TRBJ1-6, with TRBD1 identical over 8 bases. CDR3 length: 15 amino acids. Germline CDR1 reads SNHLY; CDR2 reads FYNNEI. Trimming took 3 bases from V and 10 from J; bases not matched to a gene: 8. The CDR3 DNA sequence: TGTGCCAGCAGTGAGTTCAGGGGGCCAGGATCACCCCTCCACTTT. It is translated as CASSEFRGPGSPLHF.

The gene calls are TRBV7-3 and TRBJ2-3, with D unclear. CDR3 length: 13 amino acids. V lost 4 bases, J lost 6 bases, and 11 bases lay in between. In germline, CDR1 is SGHTA, CDR2 FQGTGA. The CDR3 reads CASSSGPSDTQYF. In DNA, the CDR3 is TGTGCCAGCAGCTCTGGGCCCAGTGATACGCAGTATTTT. Supplemented by reference TRBV7-3 and TRBJ2-3, the full variable domain reads GAGVSQTPSNKVTEKGKYVELRCDPISGHTALYWYRQSLGQGPEFLIYFQGTGAADDSGLPNDRFFAVRPEGSVSTLKIQRTERGDSAVYLCASSSGPSDTQYFGPGTRLTVL.

This rearrangement joins TRBV19 to TRBJ1-1, with 9 bases that match TRBD1. J gave up 0 bases and V 5 bases, and 4 bases lay outside the gene matches. CDR3 size: 15 residues. Germline V gene sequence: CDR1 LNHDA, CDR2 SQIVND (reference sequence). CDR3 in amino acids: CASSPGQGMNTEAFF. The CDR3 DNA reads TGTGCCAGTAGTCCGGGACAGGGAATGAACACTGAAGCTTTCTTT.

This chain connects TRBV3-1 (or the pseudogene TRBV3-2) to TRBJ2-6; weak D call: TRBD1 (5 bases). The V end was cut by 3 bases, the J end by 4 bases, with 13 bases between. The germline CDR1 and CDR2 sequences are LGHDT and YNNKEL (reference sequence). The CDR3 loop spans 16 amino acids. CDR3: CASSQGSGLGANVLTF. The CDR3 DNA follows: TGTGCCAGCAGCCAGGGATCAGGGCTGGGGGCCAACGTCCTGACTTTC.

The chain couples TRBV6-5 to TRBJ2-7, with D perhaps TRBD1 (6 bases). Germline V gives CDR1 MNHEY, CDR2 SVGAGI. V was trimmed by 6 bases and J by 2 bases, leaving 17 bases between them. CDR3 length: 15 amino acids. CDR3 nucleotide sequence: TGTGCCAGCAGCTCTAACAGGGCACTCGCCTACGAGCAGTACTTC. As protein: CASSSNRALAYEQYF.